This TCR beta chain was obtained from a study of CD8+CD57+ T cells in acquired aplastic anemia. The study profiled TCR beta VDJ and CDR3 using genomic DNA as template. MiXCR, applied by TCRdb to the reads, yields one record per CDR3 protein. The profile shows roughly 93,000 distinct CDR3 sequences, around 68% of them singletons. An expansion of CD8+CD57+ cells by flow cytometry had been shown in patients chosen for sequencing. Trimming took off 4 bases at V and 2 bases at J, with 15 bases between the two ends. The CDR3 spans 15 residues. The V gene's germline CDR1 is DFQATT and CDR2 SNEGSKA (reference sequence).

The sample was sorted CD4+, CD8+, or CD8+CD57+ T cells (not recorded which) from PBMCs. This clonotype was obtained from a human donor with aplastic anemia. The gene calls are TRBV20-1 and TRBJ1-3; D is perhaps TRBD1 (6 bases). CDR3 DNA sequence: TGCAGTGCTATCCAAGGGGGGGCAGCTGGAAACACCATATATTTT. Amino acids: CSAIQGGAAGNTIYF.